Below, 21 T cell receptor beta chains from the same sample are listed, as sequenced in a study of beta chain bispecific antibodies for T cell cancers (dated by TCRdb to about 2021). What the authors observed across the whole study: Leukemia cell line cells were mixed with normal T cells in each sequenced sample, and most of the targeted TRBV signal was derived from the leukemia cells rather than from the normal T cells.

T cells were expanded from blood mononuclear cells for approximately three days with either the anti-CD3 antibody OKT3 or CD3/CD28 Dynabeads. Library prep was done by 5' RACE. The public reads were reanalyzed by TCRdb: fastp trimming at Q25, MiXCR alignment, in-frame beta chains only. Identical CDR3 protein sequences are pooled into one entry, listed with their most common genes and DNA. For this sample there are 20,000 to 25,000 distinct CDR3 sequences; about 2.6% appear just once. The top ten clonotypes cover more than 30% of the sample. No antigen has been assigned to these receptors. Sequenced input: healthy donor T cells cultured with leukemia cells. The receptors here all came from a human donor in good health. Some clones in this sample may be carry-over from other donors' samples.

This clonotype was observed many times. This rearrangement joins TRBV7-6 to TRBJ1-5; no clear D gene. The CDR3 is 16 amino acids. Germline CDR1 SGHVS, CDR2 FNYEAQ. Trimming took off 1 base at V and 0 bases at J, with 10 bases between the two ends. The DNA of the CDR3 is TGTGCCAGCAGCTTAGATCATCCGGATAGCAATCAGCCCCAGCATTTT. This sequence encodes CASSLDHPDSNQPQHF.

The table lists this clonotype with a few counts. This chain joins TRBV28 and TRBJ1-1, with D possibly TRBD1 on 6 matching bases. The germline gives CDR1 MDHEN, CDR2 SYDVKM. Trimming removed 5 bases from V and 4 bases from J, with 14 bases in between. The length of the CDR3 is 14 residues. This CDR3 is CASSAYRVRTEAFF. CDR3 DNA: TGTGCCAGCAGTGCCTACAGGGTCCGCACTGAAGCTTTCTTT.

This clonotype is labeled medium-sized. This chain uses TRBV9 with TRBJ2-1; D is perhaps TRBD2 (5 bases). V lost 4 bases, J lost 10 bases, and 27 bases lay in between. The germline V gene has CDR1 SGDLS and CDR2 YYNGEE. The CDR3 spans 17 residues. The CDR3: CASSPHGRHMGEGEQFF. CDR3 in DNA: TGTGCCAGCAGCCCGCACGGACGCCACATGGGCGAGGGCGAGCAGTTCTTC.

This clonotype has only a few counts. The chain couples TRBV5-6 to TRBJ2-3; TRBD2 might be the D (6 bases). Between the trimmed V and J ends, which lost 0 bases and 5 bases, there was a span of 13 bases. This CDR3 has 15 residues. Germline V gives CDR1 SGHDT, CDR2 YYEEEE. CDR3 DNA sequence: TGTGCCAGCAGCTTGGGATCCAGCGGGCAAGATACGCAGTATTTT. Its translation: CASSLGSSGQDTQYF.

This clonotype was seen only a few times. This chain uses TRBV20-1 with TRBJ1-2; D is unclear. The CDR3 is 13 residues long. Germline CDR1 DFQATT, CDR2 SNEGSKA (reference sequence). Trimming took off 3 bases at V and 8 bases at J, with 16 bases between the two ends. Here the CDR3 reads CSASDQAPGGYTF. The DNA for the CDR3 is TGCAGTGCTAGTGACCAGGCTCCGGGGGGCTACACCTTC.

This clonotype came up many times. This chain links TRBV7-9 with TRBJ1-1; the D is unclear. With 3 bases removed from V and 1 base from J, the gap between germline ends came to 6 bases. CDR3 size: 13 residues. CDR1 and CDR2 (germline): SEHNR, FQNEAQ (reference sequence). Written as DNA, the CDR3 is TGTGCCAGCAGCTTCTTTGGGAACACTGAAGCTTTCTTT. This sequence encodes CASSFFGNTEAFF.

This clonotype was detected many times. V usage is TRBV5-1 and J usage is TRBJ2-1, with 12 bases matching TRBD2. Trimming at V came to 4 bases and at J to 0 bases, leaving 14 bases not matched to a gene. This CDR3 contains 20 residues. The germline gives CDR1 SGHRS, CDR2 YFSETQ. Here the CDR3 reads CASSLASGGEYILSYNEQFF. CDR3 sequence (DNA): TGCGCCAGCAGCCTAGCTAGCGGGGGGGAATACATTCTCTCCTACAATGAGCAGTTCTTC. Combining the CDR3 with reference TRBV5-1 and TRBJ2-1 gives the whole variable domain KAGVTQTPRYLIKTRGQQVTLSCSPISGHRSVSWYQQTPGQGLQFLFEYFSETQRNKGNFPGRFSGRQFSNSRSEMNVSTLELGDSALYLCASSLASGGEYILSYNEQFFGPGTRLTVL.

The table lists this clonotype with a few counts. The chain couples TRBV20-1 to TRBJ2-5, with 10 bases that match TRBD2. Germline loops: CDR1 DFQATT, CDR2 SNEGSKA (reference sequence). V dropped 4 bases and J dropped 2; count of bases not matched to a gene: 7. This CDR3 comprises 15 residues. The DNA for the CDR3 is TGCAGTGCTACCGGATCTAGCGGGGGACAAGAGACCCAGTACTTC. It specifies CSATGSSGGQETQYF.

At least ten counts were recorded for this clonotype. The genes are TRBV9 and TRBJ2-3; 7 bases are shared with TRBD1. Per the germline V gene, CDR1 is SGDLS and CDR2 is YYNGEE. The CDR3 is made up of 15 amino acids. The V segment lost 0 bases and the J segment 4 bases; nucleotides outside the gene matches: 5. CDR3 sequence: CASSVEGQVPDTQYF. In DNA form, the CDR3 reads TGTGCCAGCAGCGTAGAAGGACAGGTCCCAGATACGCAGTATTTT.

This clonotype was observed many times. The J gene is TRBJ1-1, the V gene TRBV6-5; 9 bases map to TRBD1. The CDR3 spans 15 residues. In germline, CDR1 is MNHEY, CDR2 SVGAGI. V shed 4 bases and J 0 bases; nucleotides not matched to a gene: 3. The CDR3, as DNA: TGTGCCAGCAGTTCGGGACAGGGCATGAACACTGAAGCTTTCTTT. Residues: CASSSGQGMNTEAFF.

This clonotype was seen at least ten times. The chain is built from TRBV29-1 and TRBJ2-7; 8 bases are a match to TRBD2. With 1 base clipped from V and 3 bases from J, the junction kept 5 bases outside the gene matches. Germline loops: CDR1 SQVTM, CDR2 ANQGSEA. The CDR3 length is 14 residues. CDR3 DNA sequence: TGCAGCGTTGAAGGGTTAGCGGGGAACTACGAGCAGTACTTC. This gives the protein CSVEGLAGNYEQYF.

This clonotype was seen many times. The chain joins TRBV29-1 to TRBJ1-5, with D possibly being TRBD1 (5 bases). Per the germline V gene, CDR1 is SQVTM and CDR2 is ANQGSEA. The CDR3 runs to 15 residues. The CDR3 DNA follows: TGCAGGGGAGACAGAGACTTCTATAGCAATCAGCCCCAGCATTTT. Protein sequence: CRGDRDFYSNQPQHF.

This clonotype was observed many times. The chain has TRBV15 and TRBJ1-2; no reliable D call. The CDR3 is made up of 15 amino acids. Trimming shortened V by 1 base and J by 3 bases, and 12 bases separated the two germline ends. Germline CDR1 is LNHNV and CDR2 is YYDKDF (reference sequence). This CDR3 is CATSRGRRRDYGYTF. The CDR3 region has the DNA TGTGCCACCAGCAGAGGACGGCGGAGGGACTATGGCTACACCTTC.

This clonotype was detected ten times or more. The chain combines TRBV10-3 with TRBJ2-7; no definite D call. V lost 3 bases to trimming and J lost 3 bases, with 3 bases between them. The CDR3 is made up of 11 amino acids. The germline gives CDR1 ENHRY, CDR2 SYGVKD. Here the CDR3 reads CAISDGYEQYF. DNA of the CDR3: TGTGCCATCAGTGACGGCTACGAGCAGTACTTC.

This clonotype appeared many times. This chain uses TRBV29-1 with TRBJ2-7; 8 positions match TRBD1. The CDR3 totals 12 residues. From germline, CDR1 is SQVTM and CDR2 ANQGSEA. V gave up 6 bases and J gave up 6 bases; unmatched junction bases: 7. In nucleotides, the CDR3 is TGCAGCGTGGGCCGAACAGGGGGCGAGCAGTACTTC. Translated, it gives CSVGRTGGEQYF.

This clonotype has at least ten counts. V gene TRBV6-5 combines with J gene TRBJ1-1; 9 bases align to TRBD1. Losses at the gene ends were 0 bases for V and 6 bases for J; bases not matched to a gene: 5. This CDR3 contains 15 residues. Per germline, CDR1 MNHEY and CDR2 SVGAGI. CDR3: CASSYSNRGRSEAFF. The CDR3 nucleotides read TGTGCCAGCAGTTACTCGAACAGGGGGCGGTCTGAAGCTTTCTTT.

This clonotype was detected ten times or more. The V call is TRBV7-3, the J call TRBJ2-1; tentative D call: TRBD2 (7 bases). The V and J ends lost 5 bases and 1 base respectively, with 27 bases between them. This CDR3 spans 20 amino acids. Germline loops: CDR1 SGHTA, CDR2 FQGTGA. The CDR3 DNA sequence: TGTGCCAGCAGCCCATCTGCCCTGGGGGGGCCAGGTCGGTCCTACAATGAGCAGTTCTTC. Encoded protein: CASSPSALGGPGRSYNEQFF.

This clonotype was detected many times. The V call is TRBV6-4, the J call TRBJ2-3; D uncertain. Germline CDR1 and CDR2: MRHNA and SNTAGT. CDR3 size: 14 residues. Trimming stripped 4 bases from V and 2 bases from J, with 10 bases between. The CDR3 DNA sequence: TGTGCCAGCAGTGTGGGCCCTACCACAGATACGCAGTATTTT. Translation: CASSVGPTTDTQYF.

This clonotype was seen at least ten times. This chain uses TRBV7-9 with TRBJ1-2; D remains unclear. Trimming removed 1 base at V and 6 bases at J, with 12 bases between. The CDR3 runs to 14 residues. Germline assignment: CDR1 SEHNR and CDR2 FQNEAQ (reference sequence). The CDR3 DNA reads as TGTGCCAGCAGCTTAGACCCGGGAACAGATGGCTACACCTTC. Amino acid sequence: CASSLDPGTDGYTF.

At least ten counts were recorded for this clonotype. The CDR3 DNA reads TGTGCCAGCAGTTTGGTCTCGAACACTGAAGCTTTCTTT. Translated, it gives CASSLVSNTEAFF. The V call is TRBV28, the J call TRBJ1-1; D uncertain. Trimming left V 3 bases short and J 1 base short, with 6 bases between. Germline V gene lookup returns CDR1 MDHEN and CDR2 SYDVKM. The CDR3 is 13 residues long.

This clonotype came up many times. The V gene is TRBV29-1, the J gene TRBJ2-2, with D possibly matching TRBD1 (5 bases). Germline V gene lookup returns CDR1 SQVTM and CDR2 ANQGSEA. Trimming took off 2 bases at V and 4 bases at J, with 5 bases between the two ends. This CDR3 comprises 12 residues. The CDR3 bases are TGCAGCGTTGAAAGGGGCACCGGGGAGCTGTTTTTT. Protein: CSVERGTGELFF.